This TCR beta chain was retrieved from a study of graft-versus-host responses after intestinal transplantation. Looking at the study overall: Transplantation in recipients was multivisceral, liver-intestinal, or isolated intestinal. Uniformly, recipients were administered anti-thymocyte globulin induction with subsequent tacrolimus and steroids for two to three years. The study's findings and limits: Early post-transplant HvG declines were associated with peak circulating GvH clone levels. GvH clones were found in recipient marrow; some appeared first in ileum or blood.

Germline CDR1 is MGHRA and CDR2 is YSYEKL. The length of the CDR3 is 14 residues. Trimming took off 4 bases at V and 1 base at J, with 10 bases between the two ends. Here immunoSEQ multiplex PCR was the method, and the copy in TCRdb shows in-frame clones only, minus some. This table has 50,000 to 75,000 clones, approximately 94% appearing once. Concerning this clone: Antigen unknown.

Here the sequenced sample was unstimulated CD4+ T cells sorted from spleen or lymph node cells, taken before transplant. This receptor was identified in a human donor who was the organ donor for an intestinal transplant. The rearrangement uses TRBV4-1 and TRBJ1-1; tentatively, D is TRBD1 (6 bases). This CDR3 reads CASSRTGWNTEAFF. CDR3 in DNA: TGCGCCAGCAGCCGAACAGGGTGGAACACTGAAGCTTTCTTT.